The 22 T cell receptor beta chains given below trace back to one sample, sequenced in a study of T-cell memory formation after mild COVID-19. One entry per CDR3 protein results from TCRdb running MiXCR on the 5' RACE reads. The table records 450,000 to 700,000 distinct CDR3 sequences, 18% of them present only once. The sequencing sample was made of PBMCs or a T cell subset sorted from them (not recorded which). The receptors were sampled from an adult woman who had mild COVID-19 (a few samples of this study predate the infection). Cell type and time point are not known.

This clonotype was observed at least ten times. The gene calls are TRBV18 and TRBJ2-7; 9 nucleotides align to TRBD2. The CDR3 length is 13 residues. Germline V CDR1 and CDR2: KGHSH, LQKENI. Trimming cost V 8 bases and J 4 bases; bases outside gene matches: 6. This chain's CDR3 is CASSPSGGYEQYF. CDR3 DNA: TGTGCCAGCAGCCCAAGCGGGGGGTACGAGCAGTACTTC.

The CDR3 DNA follows: TGCAGTGCTAGGGACTGGCCCACCTACACTGAAGCTTTCTTT. Amino acid sequence: CSARDWPTYTEAFF. The chain combines TRBV20-1 with TRBJ1-1; D is ambiguous. Germline lookup yields CDR1 DFQATT and CDR2 SNEGSKA (reference sequence). The CDR3 length is 14 residues. V lost 3 bases, J lost 3 bases, and 14 bases lay in between.

The chain couples TRBV19 to TRBJ2-1; D is ambiguous. The CDR3 extends over 15 amino acids. The germline V and J ends were trimmed by 2 bases and 10 bases, with 18 bases remaining between them. From germline, CDR1 is LNHDA and CDR2 SQIVND (reference sequence). Here the CDR3 DNA reads TGTGCCAGTAGTATAAGTAGAAGCCTCCCAAGGGAGCAGTTCTTC. Translating gives CASSISRSLPREQFF.

The table lists this clonotype with a few counts. CDR3 coding DNA: TGTGCCAGCAGCCAAGATAGGGGCGCCTTTAGTGGCTACACCTTC. Its translation is CASSQDRGAFSGYTF. The chain couples TRBV4-2 to TRBJ1-2, with D possibly TRBD1 on 5 matching bases. Trimming pared 0 bases from V and 7 bases from J, leaving 15 bases between. The CDR3 totals 15 residues. Germline CDR1 LGHNA, CDR2 YNFKEQ.

The table lists this clonotype with a few counts. The J gene is TRBJ2-3, the V gene TRBV7-6; D is tentatively TRBD1 or TRBD2 (5 bases each). The CDR3 is 21 amino acids. Germline V gene data show CDR1 as SGHVS and CDR2 as FNYEAQ. Trimming took 2 bases from V and 4 from J, leaving 31 bases between them. The CDR3 DNA reads as TGTGCCAGCAGCTTAAGGGGAGCCACGCAATCCTCCACTTCCATCCCAGATACGCAGTATTTT. Translation gives CASSLRGATQSSTSIPDTQYF. The full variable domain, with the rest looked up from reference TRBV7-6 and TRBJ2-3, is GAGVSQSPRYKVTKRGQDVALRCDPISGHVSLYWYRQALGQGPEFLTYFNYEAQQDKSGLPNDRFSAERPEGSISTLTIQRTEQRDSAMYRCASSLRGATQSSTSIPDTQYFGPGTRLTVL.

This clonotype was seen only a few times. The chain recombines TRBV4-1 with TRBJ2-2; 7 nucleotides match TRBD2. The germline V gene encodes CDR1 MGHRA and CDR2 YSYEKL. V was clipped by 0 bases and J by 7 bases; unmatched bases: 5. CDR3 size: 15 residues. The CDR3 here is CASSQEGGFGGELFF. DNA of the CDR3: TGCGCCAGCAGCCAAGAGGGAGGGTTCGGCGGGGAGCTGTTTTTT.

This clonotype was seen more than once but under ten times. V and J are TRBV7-2 and TRBJ2-1; TRBD2 matches 8 bases. V dropped 1 base and J dropped 4; count of bases not matched to a gene: 3. The CDR3 is made up of 15 amino acids. CDR1 is SGHTA and CDR2 is FQGNSA in the germline V gene. The CDR3 spells CASSLEGTRYNEQFF. CDR3 nucleotides: TGTGCCAGCAGCTTAGAAGGGACTAGATACAATGAGCAGTTCTTC. Looking up the rest from reference TRBV7-2 and TRBJ2-1 gives the full variable domain: GAGVSQSPSNKVTEKGKDVELRCDPISGHTALYWYRQSLGQGLEFLIYFQGNSAPDKSGLPSDRFSAERTGGSVSTLTIQRTQQEDSAVYLCASSLEGTRYNEQFFGPGTRLTVL.

This clonotype was detected many times. J is TRBJ2-3 and V is TRBV4-3, with TRBD1 identical over 10 bases. The germline gives CDR1 LGHNA, CDR2 YSLEER. This CDR3 has 16 residues. V gave up 1 base and J gave up 6 bases; unmatched junction bases: 7. CDR3 loop: CASSQGGQGFGDTQYF. CDR3 nucleotides: TGCGCCAGCAGCCAAGGGGGACAGGGGTTTGGGGATACGCAGTATTTT.

The chain recombines TRBV7-9 with TRBJ2-5; D call uncertain. In germline, CDR1 is SEHNR, CDR2 FQNEAQ (reference sequence). This CDR3 is built from 13 residues. The germline V and J ends were trimmed by 5 bases and 7 bases, with 14 bases remaining between them. The CDR3 DNA reads as TGTGCCAGCAGCGAGGACCCGGCCGGGACCCAGTACTTC. Residues: CASSEDPAGTQYF. Together with reference TRBV7-9 and TRBJ2-5, the CDR3 gives the full variable domain: DTGVSQNPRHKITKRGQNVTFRCDPISEHNRLYWYRQTLGQGPEFLTYFQNEAQLEKSRLLSDRFSAERPKGSFSTLEIQRTEQGDSAMYLCASSEDPAGTQYFGPGTRLLVL.

The table lists this clonotype with many counts. The rearrangement links TRBV5-1 to TRBJ2-1; TRBD2 is a possible D gene (5 bases). The CDR3 extends over 14 amino acids. Germline CDR1 is SGHRS and CDR2 is YFSETQ. Trimming took 7 bases from V and 0 from J, leaving 11 bases between them. For the CDR3, the DNA is TGCGCCAGCCGCCTGGAGGACTCCTACAATGAGCAGTTCTTC. Translating gives CASRLEDSYNEQFF.

This clonotype was seen just once. This chain connects TRBV29-1 to TRBJ1-3, with D unclear. V lost 5 bases to trimming and J lost 3 bases, with 8 bases between them. The CDR3 has 12 amino acids. Germline V lookup: CDR1 SQVTM, CDR2 ANQGSEA. CDR3 bases: TGCAGCGTTCGGACGGATGGAAACACCATATATTTT. The encoded protein is CSVRTDGNTIYF.

This clonotype was seen more than once but under ten times. The V and J genes are TRBV19 and TRBJ1-5; D is perhaps TRBD1 (5 bases). The germline V gene has CDR1 LNHDA and CDR2 SQIVND (reference sequence). This CDR3 is built from 13 residues. V lost 6 bases and J lost 5, with 11 bases in between. CDR3 amino acids: CASSTARDQPQHF. The DNA of the CDR3 is TGTGCCAGTAGCACAGCCAGGGATCAGCCCCAGCATTTT.

This clonotype was counted only a few times. The V and J genes are TRBV2 and TRBJ2-5; the match to TRBD2 covers 8 bases. Germline CDR1 and CDR2: SNHLY and FYNNEI. Unmatched junction bases numbered 6, after V lost 8 bases and J lost 7 bases. The CDR3 length is 12 residues. As DNA, the CDR3 is TGTGCCAGCCAGCGGGGGCGCATGACCCAGTACTTC. Translating gives CASQRGRMTQYF.

This clonotype was counted only a few times. The V call is TRBV20-1, the J call TRBJ1-4; the D gene is possibly TRBD1 (6 bases). Trimming stripped 4 bases from V and 8 bases from J, with 14 bases between. The V gene's germline CDR1 is DFQATT and CDR2 SNEGSKA (reference sequence). CDR3 length: 13 amino acids. The CDR3 is CSANREASEKLFF. The CDR3 DNA reads as TGCAGTGCTAACAGGGAGGCATCGGAAAAACTGTTTTTT.

This clonotype has a handful of counts. The chain couples TRBV4-2 to TRBJ2-3; D remains unclear. V shed 4 bases and J shed 1 base, with 18 bases lying between them. Germline V lookup: CDR1 LGHNA, CDR2 YNFKEQ. This CDR3 has 17 residues. The CDR3 is CASSPETVHPGTDTQYF. CDR3 DNA sequence: TGTGCCAGCAGCCCGGAGACGGTGCACCCGGGCACAGATACGCAGTATTTT.

This clonotype turned up a few times. The V gene is TRBV11-3, the J gene TRBJ2-5; D tentatively reads TRBD1 or TRBD2 (6 bases each). This CDR3 comprises 15 residues. Germline CDR1 SGHNT, CDR2 YENEEA. Deletions cut 4 bases from V and 4 bases from J, with 16 bases between. Here the CDR3 reads CASSSQGVGGETQYF. Written as DNA, the CDR3 is TGTGCCAGCAGCTCACAGGGTGTCGGGGGAGAGACCCAGTACTTC.

This clonotype was counted a few times. The V gene is TRBV3-1, the J gene TRBJ1-1, with D maybe TRBD1 (5 bases). The CDR3 consists of 16 residues. The germline CDR1 and CDR2 sequences are LGHDT and YNNKEL (reference sequence). The V end lost 2 bases, the J end lost 1 base, and 14 bases lay between the germline ends. As DNA, the CDR3 is TGTGCCAGCAGCCAACAACTGACAGAGCCGAACACTGAAGCTTTCTTT. It yields the protein CASSQQLTEPNTEAFF.

This clonotype has only a few counts. The V and J genes are TRBV15 and TRBJ2-3, with D uncertain. The V gene's germline CDR1 is LNHNV and CDR2 YYDKDF (reference sequence). Trimming pared 3 bases from V and 0 bases from J, leaving 4 bases between. The CDR3 totals 13 residues. CDR3 residues: CATSRPSTDTQYF. For the CDR3, the DNA is TGTGCCACCAGCAGGCCAAGCACAGATACGCAGTATTTT. The entire variable domain, with the rest obtained from reference TRBV15 and TRBJ2-3, is as follows: DAMVIQNPRYQVTQFGKPVTLSCSQTLNHNVMYWYQQKSSQAPKLLFHYYDKDFNNEADTPDNFQSRRPNTSFCFLDIRSPGLGDTAMYLCATSRPSTDTQYFGPGTRLTVL.

J is TRBJ1-3 and V is TRBV11-2; D uncertain. The germline CDR1 and CDR2 sequences are SGHAT and FQNNGV. The germline V and J ends were trimmed by 2 bases and 0 bases, with 11 bases remaining between them. The CDR3 runs to 16 residues. The CDR3 is CASSLSNRGSGNTIYF. CDR3 in DNA: TGTGCCAGCAGCTTAAGTAACAGAGGCTCTGGAAACACCATATATTTT.

This clonotype was found a few times. The V call is TRBV6-5, the J call TRBJ1-2, with no clear D. Germline CDR1 is MNHEY and CDR2 is SVGAGI. The CDR3 loop spans 15 amino acids. Trimming shortened V by 0 bases and J by 4 bases, and 12 bases separated the two germline ends. This CDR3 is CASSYSWDLGYGYTF. CDR3 coding DNA: TGTGCCAGCAGTTACTCTTGGGATCTAGGCTATGGCTACACCTTC.

This rearrangement joins TRBV11-2 to TRBJ2-3; 7 bases fit TRBD2. After removal of 4 bases from V and 3 bases from J, the junction contained 10 bases not matched to a gene. The CDR3 contains 16 residues. Per the germline V gene, CDR1 is SGHAT and CDR2 is FQNNGV. The CDR3 DNA is TGTGCCAGCAGCTCGGGTCGCGGGAGTAAGACAGATACGCAGTATTTT. The encoded protein is CASSSGRGSKTDTQYF.

In this sample, this clonotype turned up a few times. V is TRBV5-5 and J is TRBJ1-2; D remains unclear. Trimming removed 0 bases from V and 8 bases from J, with 17 bases in between. The CDR3 contains 15 residues. Germline-derived CDR1 and CDR2 are SGHKS and YYEKEE (reference sequence). In nucleotides, the CDR3 is TGTGCCAGCAGCTTGGATCAGAAAGGTCTAAGAGGCTACACCTTC. This encodes CASSLDQKGLRGYTF.